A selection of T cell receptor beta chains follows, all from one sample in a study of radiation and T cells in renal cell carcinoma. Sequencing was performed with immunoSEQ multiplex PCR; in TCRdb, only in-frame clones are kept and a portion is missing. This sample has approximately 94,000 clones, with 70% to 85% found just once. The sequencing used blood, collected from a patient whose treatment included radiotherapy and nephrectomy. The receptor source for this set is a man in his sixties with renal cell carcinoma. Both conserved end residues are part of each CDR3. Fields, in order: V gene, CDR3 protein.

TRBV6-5,CASSSQKTQYF
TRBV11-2,CASSLLTGAGSGELFF
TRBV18,CASSPDRTNEKLFF
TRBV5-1,CASSRGLAGGPTLRNEQFF
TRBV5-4,CASSLRTGPSDEQYF
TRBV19,CASTMNGEYGYTF
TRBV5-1,CASSRSGRLDEQYF
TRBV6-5,CASSRDPGNTIYF
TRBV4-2,CASSQEAPSGRVGSTDTQYF
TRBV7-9,CASSRDKDGNQPQHF
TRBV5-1,CASSLAPGTGSIPETQYF
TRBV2,CASSERPDKGGQYF
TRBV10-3,CAISLDRINQPQHF
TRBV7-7,CASSLGGRGTDTQYF
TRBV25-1,CASSRGGFYGYTF
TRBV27,CASSSTGEYEQYF
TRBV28,CASSLSSGPGVGAETQYF
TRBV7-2,CASSLGSPNTEAFF
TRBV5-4,CASSSKDSTDTQYF
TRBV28,CASSPLTGYSNQPQHF
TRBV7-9,CASSFGPDQPQHF
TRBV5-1,CASSRDGPTNEKLFF
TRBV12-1,CASSSKRDLRNEQFF
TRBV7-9,CASSFTSGGYTF
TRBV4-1,CASSQDRASLGRGDGELFF
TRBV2,CASKGPIGGTQYF
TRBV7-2,CASTLAPGNSYEQYF
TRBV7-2,CASSFQRDYEQFF
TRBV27,CASSLRLLTDTQYF
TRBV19,CASSIGDSEAFF
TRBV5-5,CASSYPSGTYQETQYF
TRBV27,CASSTGGRQFF
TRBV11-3,CASSLHTDTQYF
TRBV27,CASSLSRAGTEAFF
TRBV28,CASSTSWQAKREKLFF
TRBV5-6,CASSFLGAGVTGELFF
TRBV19,CASSITGSNQPQHF
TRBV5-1,CASSLATGEFIGTQYF
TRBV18,CASSPGTSGYNEQFF
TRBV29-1,CSVVVAGSLSEQYF
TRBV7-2,CASSLVGRVIYNEQFF
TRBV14,CASSQGLPQSGTDTQYF
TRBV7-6,CASSSMRGTGELFF
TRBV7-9,CASSLGGTLGLNTEAFF
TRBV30,CAWSVGGLAETQYF
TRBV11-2,CASSVMRTSGTSYEQYF
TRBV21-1,CASSKADARTGDSYEQYF
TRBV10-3,CAISVGDGASTDTQYF